This T cell receptor (beta chain) was sequenced during a study of blood T cell repertoires in COVID-19. Study overall: Samples came from the United States, Italy and Spain, spanning acute and convalescent COVID-19. T cells, B-cell-depleted T cells, or PBMCs supplied cDNA or gDNA.

The CDR3 contains 14 residues. Trimming shortened V by 2 bases and J by 1 base, and 6 bases separated the two germline ends. Germline CDR1 LGHDT, CDR2 YNNKEL (reference sequence). Method: immunoSEQ multiplex PCR; TCRdb's copy keeps in-frame clones and lacks some. This sample has fewer than 80,000 clones, with about 86% found just once. Sequencing used peripheral blood. The chain combines TRBV3-1 (or the pseudogene TRBV3-2) with TRBJ1-5; D uncertain. The TCR sequence derives from a man older than 75 with COVID-19, enrolled during active disease. CDR3 protein: CASSQRGSNQPQHF. CDR3 nucleotide sequence: TGTGCCAGCAGCCAACGAGGGAGCAATCAGCCCCAGCATTTT.